The 16 T cell receptor beta chains presented below share a single source sample, sequenced in a study of blood T cell repertoires in COVID-19. Assay used: immunoSEQ multiplex PCR; TCRdb lists only in-frame clones, some missing. The sample has about 82,000 clones, 83% seen once. Sequencing input: peripheral blood. The receptors were gathered from a woman aged 55-70 years with acute or convalescent COVID-19.

This sequence joins TRBV5-4 and TRBJ1-2; D perhaps matches TRBD1 (5 bases). The CDR3 runs to 16 residues. The ends were cut back, 1 base at V and 1 base at J, with 14 bases in the middle. The V gene's germline CDR1 is SGHNT and CDR2 YYREEE (reference sequence). CDR3 amino acids: CASSLSATAGNYGYTF. The CDR3 coding sequence is TGTGCCAGCAGCTTGTCTGCGACAGCTGGTAACTATGGCTACACCTTC.

The V gene is TRBV28, the J gene TRBJ1-5, with D tentatively TRBD1 (5 bases). The CDR3 has 16 residues. Germline loops: CDR1 MDHEN, CDR2 SYDVKM. The ends were cut back, 2 bases at V and 4 bases at J, with 15 bases in the middle. The CDR3 spells CASSLDSGGRNQPQHF. Written as DNA, the CDR3 is TGTGCCAGCAGTTTAGATAGTGGGGGGAGGAATCAGCCCCAGCATTTT.

The chain uses TRBV5-6 and TRBJ2-7; D is uncertain. The CDR3 is 12 residues long. V lost 4 bases, J lost 4 bases, and 9 bases lay in between. Germline CDR1 and CDR2: SGHDT and YYEEEE. CDR3 sequence reads: CASSVVDYEQYF. In DNA form, the CDR3 reads TGTGCCAGCAGCGTGGTAGATTACGAGCAGTACTTC.

The chain joins TRBV20-1 to TRBJ2-3; D is undetermined. V was clipped by 6 bases and J by 9 bases, with 10 bases between them. This CDR3 has 10 amino acids. Germline V gene data show CDR1 as DFQATT and CDR2 as SNEGSKA (reference sequence). The CDR3 nucleotides read TGCAGTGCCCGCCAGGAAACGCAGTATTTT. Encoded protein: CSARQETQYF.

V and J are TRBV5-4 and TRBJ1-6; D is perhaps TRBD1 (5 bases). This CDR3 contains 15 residues. The germline V gene has CDR1 SGHNT and CDR2 YYREEE (reference sequence). V was cut by 1 base and J by 7 bases, with 12 bases left in between. CDR3 amino acids: CASSLQQGRNSPLHF. In DNA, the CDR3 is TGTGCCAGCAGCTTGCAGCAGGGTAGGAATTCACCCCTCCACTTT.

The gene calls are TRBV7-2 and TRBJ1-1, with D possibly being TRBD1 (6 bases). V was pared by 5 bases and J by 4 bases, with 14 bases between. This CDR3 region has 14 residues. In germline, CDR1 is SGHTA, CDR2 FQGNSA. CDR3 sequence reads: CASSTGPDFTEAFF. The CDR3 DNA follows: TGTGCCAGCAGCACAGGGCCAGACTTCACTGAAGCTTTCTTT.

J is TRBJ2-6 and V is TRBV6-2 or TRBV6-3, with 10 nucleotides matching TRBD1. The CDR3 covers 19 residues. The ends lost 4 bases at V and 1 base at J; junction bases unmatched: 10. Germline V gene data show CDR1 as MNHEY and CDR2 as SVGEGT. The CDR3 DNA reads TGTGCCAGCAGTTTTCGACCGGGACAGGGGATTTCTGGGGCCAACGTCCTGACTTTC. This sequence encodes CASSFRPGQGISGANVLTF.

The J gene is TRBJ1-2, the V gene TRBV5-6, with 9 positions matching TRBD1. CDR3 size: 13 residues. The ends lost 7 bases at V and 6 bases at J; junction bases unmatched: 7. The germline V gene has CDR1 SGHDT and CDR2 YYEEEE. The CDR3 reads CASSRDRVNGYTF. CDR3 nucleotide sequence: TGTGCCAGCTCCCGGGACAGGGTAAATGGCTACACCTTC.

The gene calls are TRBV3-1 (or the pseudogene TRBV3-2) and TRBJ1-2; 11 nucleotides match TRBD1. Germline values: CDR1 LGHDT, CDR2 YNNKEL (reference sequence). V shed 5 bases, J shed 6 bases, and the junction held 5 bases outside the gene matches. This CDR3 has 14 amino acids. The CDR3 reads CASSTRDRGDGYTF. The CDR3 nucleotides read TGTGCCAGCAGCACCCGGGACAGGGGGGATGGCTACACCTTC.

The V and J genes are TRBV30 and TRBJ1-1; D unclear. Germline values: CDR1 GTSNPN, CDR2 SVGIG (reference sequence). The length of the CDR3 is 12 residues. Between the trimmed V and J ends, which lost 7 bases and 1 base, there was a span of 10 bases. CDR3 sequence: CASTKGNTEAFF. As DNA, the CDR3 is TGTGCCTCGACAAAAGGGAACACTGAAGCTTTCTTT.

The chain couples TRBV12-3 or TRBV12-4 to TRBJ1-4; no firm D call. Trimming stripped 5 bases from V and 4 bases from J, with 5 bases between. The CDR3 is made up of 12 amino acids. This CDR3 reads CASSDYNEKLFF. The CDR3 region has the DNA TGTGCCAGCAGTGACTATAATGAAAAACTGTTTTTT.

DNA of the CDR3: TGTGCCAGCGGAAGTGTGGGGGCGGGGGCCGGGGAGCTGTTTTTT. The encoded protein is CASGSVGAGAGELFF. The V and J genes are TRBV28 and TRBJ2-2; D perhaps matches TRBD2 (7 bases). V lost 8 bases to trimming and J lost 6 bases, with 19 bases between them. The germline gives CDR1 MDHEN, CDR2 SYDVKM. The CDR3 covers 15 residues.

The CDR3 region is CASSSTPGQSYEQYF. As DNA, the CDR3 is TGTGCCAGCAGCTCGACTCCGGGACAGTCCTACGAGCAGTACTTC. The rearrangement links TRBV9 to TRBJ2-7; 7 bases agree with TRBD1. The V gene end was trimmed by 4 bases and the J gene end by 1 base; junction bases not matched to a gene: 8. Germline V lookup: CDR1 SGDLS, CDR2 YYNGEE. CDR3 length: 15 residues.

V and J are TRBV11-3 and TRBJ1-4; D may be TRBD1 (5 bases). There are 18 residues in the CDR3. V shed 0 bases and J shed 0 bases, with 14 bases lying between them. Germline CDR1 SGHNT, CDR2 YENEEA. Written as DNA, the CDR3 is TGTGCCAGCAGCTTAGATCCTCAGGGTTCGGCAACTAATGAAAAACTGTTTTTT. This codes for CASSLDPQGSATNEKLFF.

The chain carries TRBV21-1 and TRBJ2-4; the table gives TRBD2 as D, unverified against the DNA. TRBV21-1 is classified as a pseudogene. The CDR3 is 17 amino acids. The CDR3 protein is CASSSGEGRRAKNIQYF. CDR3 coding DNA: TGTGCCAGCAGCTCAGGGGAGGGTAGGAGGGCCAAAAACATTCAGTACTTC.

This clone was seen a single time. The chain recombines TRBV5-1 with TRBJ2-2, with D possibly TRBD1 on 6 matching bases. From germline, CDR1 is SGHRS and CDR2 YFSETQ. V dropped 8 bases and J dropped 4 bases, with 27 bases sitting between them. The CDR3 is made up of 18 amino acids. The CDR3 nucleotides are TGCGCCAGAGAAGCCGATGGTGGCAGGGGCGCAGTCACCGGGGAGCTGTTTTTT. It is translated as CAREADGGRGAVTGELFF.